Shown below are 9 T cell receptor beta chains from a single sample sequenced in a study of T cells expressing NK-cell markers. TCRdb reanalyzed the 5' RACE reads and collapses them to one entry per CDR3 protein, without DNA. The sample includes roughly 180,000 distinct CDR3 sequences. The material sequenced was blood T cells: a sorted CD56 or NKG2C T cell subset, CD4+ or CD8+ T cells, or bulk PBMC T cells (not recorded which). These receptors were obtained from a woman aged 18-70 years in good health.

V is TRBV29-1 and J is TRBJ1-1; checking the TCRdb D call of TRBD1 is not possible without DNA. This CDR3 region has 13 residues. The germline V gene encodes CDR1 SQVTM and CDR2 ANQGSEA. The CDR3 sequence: CSADGQGGTEAFF.

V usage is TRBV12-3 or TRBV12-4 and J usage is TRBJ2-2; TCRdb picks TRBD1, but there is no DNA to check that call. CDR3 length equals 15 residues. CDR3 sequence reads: CASRLGVRGTGELFF.

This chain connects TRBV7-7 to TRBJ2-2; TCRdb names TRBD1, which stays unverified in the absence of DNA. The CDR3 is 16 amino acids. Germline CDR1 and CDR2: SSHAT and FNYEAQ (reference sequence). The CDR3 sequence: CASSLGGARNTGELFF.

The CDR3 region is CASSRGLEQYF. The genes are TRBV28 and TRBJ2-7; no DNA is available, so the TRBD1 call from TCRdb remains unchecked. The germline CDR1 and CDR2 sequences are MDHEN and SYDVKM. The CDR3 sequence is 11 residues long. The entire variable domain, with the rest obtained from reference TRBV28 and TRBJ2-7, is as follows: DVKVTQSSRYLVKRTGEKVFLECVQDMDHENMFWYRQDPGLGLRLIYFSYDVKMKEKGDIPEGYSVSREKKERFSLILESASTNQTSMYLCASSRGLEQYFGPGTRLTVT.

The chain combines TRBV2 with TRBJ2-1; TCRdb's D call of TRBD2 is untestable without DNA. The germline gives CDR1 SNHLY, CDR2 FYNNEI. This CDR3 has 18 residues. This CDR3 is CASSFKLAELSSYNEQFF.

The chain's CDR3 is CASSASPGQGGNQPQHF. V gene TRBV6-1 combines with J gene TRBJ1-5; TCRdb outputs TRBD1, but without DNA this stays unchecked. CDR1 MNHNS and CDR2 SASEGT come from the germline V gene. This CDR3 has 17 residues.

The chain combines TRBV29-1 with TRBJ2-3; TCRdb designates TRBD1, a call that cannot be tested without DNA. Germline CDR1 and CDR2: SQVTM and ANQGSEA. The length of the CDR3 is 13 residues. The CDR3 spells CSVGGQYTDTQYF.

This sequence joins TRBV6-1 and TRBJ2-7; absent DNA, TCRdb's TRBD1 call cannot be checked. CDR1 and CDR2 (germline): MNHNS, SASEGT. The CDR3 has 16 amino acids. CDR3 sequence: CASSLDRPPLLREQYF.

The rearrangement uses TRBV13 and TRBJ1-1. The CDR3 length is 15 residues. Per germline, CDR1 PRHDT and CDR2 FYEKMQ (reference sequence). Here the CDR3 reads CASSLVGWGVTEAFF.